One and the same sample provided the 20 T cell receptor beta chains below, sequenced in a study of shared clonotypes between healthy human individuals (dated by TCRdb to 2020 to 2021). Library preparation employed the immunoSEQ multiplex PCR assay. TCRdb retrieved this table from immuneACCESS and kept in-frame rearrangements only. Not all clones are present; in checked studies, unresolved V genes account for under half, and no reason is known for the remainder. The table for this sample lists under 600,000 clones; about 96% of them were counted only once. The ten largest clonotypes hold about 0.068% of the sample. Sequences were obtained from naive CD4+ T cells sorted from blood. The cell subset or site label on this specimen signifies: CD45RA+ positively selected. All receptors come from a woman in her thirties in good health.

The rearrangement links TRBV11-2 to TRBJ1-1; D remains ambiguous. Trimming pared 7 bases from V and 0 bases from J, leaving 15 bases between. CDR3 length: 15 residues. The germline V gene has CDR1 SGHAT and CDR2 FQNNGV. CDR3: CASTNIRGVNTEAFF. Here the CDR3 DNA reads TGTGCCAGCACCAACATTCGGGGAGTGAACACTGAAGCTTTCTTT.

This clone was counted a single time. The chain is built from TRBV5-4 and TRBJ2-5; D ambiguous. Between the trimmed V and J ends, which lost 0 bases and 3 bases, there was a span of 9 bases. Looked up from germline, CDR1 is SGHNT and CDR2 is YYREEE (reference sequence). This CDR3 spans 14 amino acids. The CDR3 is CASSLVTAEETQYF. Here the CDR3 DNA reads TGTGCCAGCAGCTTGGTAACAGCAGAAGAGACCCAGTACTTC.

The CDR3 nucleotides are TGTGCCAGCAGCACCCCGCGGACAGGCGGTCACTATGGCTACACCTTC. Translating gives CASSTPRTGGHYGYTF. This rearrangement joins TRBV9 to TRBJ1-2, with 7 bases that match TRBD1. This CDR3 is 16 amino acids long. V lost 4 bases to trimming and J lost 3 bases; unmatched junction nucleotides: 12. Germline V CDR1 and CDR2: SGDLS, YYNGEE.

The chain has TRBV30 and TRBJ2-1; D is uncertain. The germline V gene encodes CDR1 GTSNPN and CDR2 SVGIG (reference sequence). The germline V and J ends were trimmed by 1 base and 9 bases, with 10 bases remaining between them. The CDR3 is 12 residues long. DNA of the CDR3: TGTGCCTGGAGTGCGTGGGAATTTGAGCAGTTCTTC. This gives the protein CAWSAWEFEQFF. Variable domain in full (rest from reference TRBV30 and TRBJ2-1): SQTIHQWPATLVQPVGSPLSLECTVEGTSNPNLYWYRQAAGRGLQLLFYSVGIGQISSEVPQNLSASRPQDRQFILSSKKLLLSDSGFYLCAWSAWEFEQFFGPGTRLTVL.

DNA of the CDR3: TGTGCCAGCAGCTTCGAGACAGGGGGTAAGACCCAGTACTTC. Translating it yields CASSFETGGKTQYF. This chain links TRBV5-4 with TRBJ2-5; 9 bases align to TRBD1. The CDR3 loop spans 14 amino acids. Losses at the gene ends were 2 bases for V and 6 bases for J; bases not matched to a gene: 5. CDR1 is SGHNT, CDR2 YYREEE, per germline (reference sequence).

The chain recombines TRBV11-2 with TRBJ2-6, with TRBD2 as a possible D gene (5 bases). Germline V CDR1 and CDR2: SGHAT, FQNNGV. The CDR3 covers 16 residues. V lost 6 bases, J lost 0 bases, and 12 bases lay in between. The CDR3: CASREGRYSGANVLTF. CDR3 sequence (DNA): TGTGCCAGCAGAGAGGGTCGGTACTCTGGGGCCAACGTCCTGACTTTC.

The chain couples TRBV6-5 to TRBJ1-2; no firm D call. V dropped 7 bases and J dropped 4 bases, with 16 bases sitting between them. This CDR3 has 14 amino acids. CDR1 and CDR2 from the germline V gene are MNHEY and SVGAGI. The CDR3 nucleotides read TGTGCCAGCAATCGAGGTGGGGTTGGCTATGGCTACACCTTC. As protein: CASNRGGVGYGYTF.

The chain is built from TRBV21-1 and TRBJ1-5; the table's TRBD1 call for D was not verified on the DNA. TRBV21-1 is noted as a pseudogene. The CDR3 has 15 residues. The CDR3 bases are TGTGCCAGCAGCGCAAGACAGATTAGCAATCAGCCCCAGCATTTT. It specifies CASSARQISNQPQHF.

The chain combines TRBV20-1 with TRBJ1-1, with D possibly being TRBD1 (5 bases). Germline V gene sequence: CDR1 DFQATT, CDR2 SNEGSKA (reference sequence). V lost 5 bases to trimming and J lost 5 bases, with 9 bases between them. CDR3 size: 11 residues. CDR3 sequence: CSAHQGTEAFF. The CDR3 nucleotides are TGCAGTGCTCATCAGGGTACTGAAGCTTTCTTT.

This clone was observed once. The chain is built from TRBV6-5 and TRBJ2-7; no clear D gene. Trimming took 6 bases from V and 7 from J, leaving 13 bases between them. Germline V gives CDR1 MNHEY, CDR2 SVGAGI. The length of the CDR3 is 12 residues. The CDR3 nucleotides read TGTGCCAGCAGGGCCCCCCGAGGTGAGCAGTACTTC. Its translation is CASRAPRGEQYF.

The chain is built from TRBV2 and TRBJ2-1; D might be TRBD1 or TRBD2, each matching 5 bases. V lost 9 bases and J lost 1, with 13 bases in between. The V gene's germline CDR1 is SNHLY and CDR2 FYNNEI. This CDR3 has 14 amino acids. The CDR3 region has the DNA TGTGCCAGACAGAGAGGGGAGTCCTACAATGAGCAGTTCTTC. It codes for CARQRGESYNEQFF. The entire variable domain, with the rest obtained from reference TRBV2 and TRBJ2-1, is as follows: EPEVTQTPSHQVTQMGQEVILRCVPISNHLYFYWYRQILGQKVEFLVSFYNNEISEKSEIFDDQFSVERPDGSNFTLKIRSTKLEDSAMYFCARQRGESYNEQFFGPGTRLTVL.

This clone appeared a single time. This specimen includes other DNA sequences encoding the same CDR3. V and J are TRBV6-5 and TRBJ1-5, with unresolved D. The germline CDR1 and CDR2 sequences are MNHEY and SVGAGI. V lost 2 bases to trimming and J lost 4 bases, with 6 bases between them. There are 13 residues in the CDR3. The CDR3: CASSYSVNQPQHF. CDR3 bases: TGTGCCAGCAGTTACAGCGTTAATCAGCCCCAGCATTTT.

J is TRBJ1-5 and V is TRBV19, with 7 bases identical to TRBD1. V was clipped by 3 bases and J by 4 bases; unmatched bases: 3. CDR3 size: 14 residues. Germline-derived CDR1 and CDR2 are LNHDA and SQIVND (reference sequence). This chain's CDR3 is CASSIDRENQPQHF. The CDR3 nucleotides are TGTGCCAGTAGTATCGACAGGGAGAATCAGCCCCAGCATTTT.

The rearrangement joins TRBV7-6 to TRBJ2-1, with D possibly being TRBD2 (6 bases). The CDR3 consists of 15 residues. V dropped 3 bases and J dropped 0 bases, with 9 bases sitting between them. CDR1 and CDR2 (germline): SGHVS, FNYEAQ. CDR3 residues: CASSFGGISYNEQFF. As DNA, the CDR3 is TGTGCCAGCAGCTTCGGCGGGATCTCCTACAATGAGCAGTTCTTC.

The J gene is TRBJ2-7, the V gene TRBV5-6, with a possible D match to TRBD2 (5 bases). Between the trimmed V and J ends, which lost 2 bases and 3 bases, there was a span of 12 bases. Germline assignment: CDR1 SGHDT and CDR2 YYEEEE. This CDR3 has 14 amino acids. The DNA of the CDR3 is TGTGCCAGCAGCTTACTAGGAGTTCACTACGAGCAGTACTTC. This translates into CASSLLGVHYEQYF.

This chain connects TRBV28 to TRBJ1-5; D call uncertain. Trimming took off 4 bases at V and 4 bases at J, with 11 bases between the two ends. The CDR3 loop spans 14 amino acids. CDR1 MDHEN and CDR2 SYDVKM come from the germline V gene. CDR3 nucleotides: TGTGCCAGCAGTTCCCCCTTCCTAAATCAGCCCCAGCATTTT. Amino acids: CASSSPFLNQPQHF. Full variable domain (rest looked up from reference TRBV28 and TRBJ1-5): DVKVTQSSRYLVKRTGEKVFLECVQDMDHENMFWYRQDPGLGLRLIYFSYDVKMKEKGDIPEGYSVSREKKERFSLILESASTNQTSMYLCASSSPFLNQPQHFGDGTRLSIL.

The CDR3 spells CASSRRLQGTNEKLFF. Here the CDR3 DNA reads TGCGCCAGCAGCAGACGGCTACAGGGGACTAATGAAAAACTGTTTTTT. The chain joins TRBV5-1 to TRBJ1-4; 7 nucleotides match TRBD1. The CDR3 covers 16 residues. The J segment lost 2 bases and the V segment lost 4 bases, leaving 8 bases of the junction unmatched. Germline CDR1 reads SGHRS; CDR2 reads YFSETQ.

The chain couples TRBV18 to TRBJ2-7; the D gene is possibly TRBD1 (6 bases). V shed 6 bases and J shed 2 bases, with 8 bases lying between them. The germline V gene encodes CDR1 KGHSH and CDR2 LQKENI. This CDR3 comprises 12 residues. CDR3 DNA: TGTGCCAGCTCGGACAGACCCTACGAGCAGTACTTC. Protein: CASSDRPYEQYF.

The chain recombines TRBV14 with TRBJ2-1; 11 bases match TRBD2. This CDR3 region has 15 residues. V dropped 5 bases and J dropped 1; count of bases not matched to a gene: 1. Per the germline V gene, CDR1 is SGHDN and CDR2 is FVKESK. The CDR3 nucleotides are TGTGCCAGCAGCGGGACTAGCGGATCCTACAATGAGCAGTTCTTC. Protein sequence: CASSGTSGSYNEQFF.

This rearrangement joins TRBV5-5 to TRBJ2-1, with 9 bases fitting TRBD1. J gave up 2 bases and V 0 bases, and 6 bases lay outside the gene matches. The germline V gene encodes CDR1 SGHKS and CDR2 YYEKEE (reference sequence). The CDR3 loop spans 17 amino acids. The CDR3 nucleotides are TGTGCCAGCAGCTTGGGCGGGACAGGGACCCCCTACAATGAGCAGTTCTTC. Translated, it gives CASSLGGTGTPYNEQFF.